These 11 T cell receptor beta chains originate from one sample sequenced in a study of CD8+CD57+ T cells in acquired aplastic anemia. The template for TCR beta VDJ and CDR3 sequence profiling was genomic DNA. TCRdb called the reads again in MiXCR, with one record for every CDR3 protein. The table has around 290,000 distinct CDR3 sequences, approximately 57% seen once. All sequencing subjects had displayed CD8+CD57+ cell expansion on flow cytometry. Sample: sorted CD4+, CD8+, or CD8+CD57+ T cells (not recorded which) from PBMCs. All receptors come from a human donor with aplastic anemia.

The rearrangement links TRBV7-3 to TRBJ2-3, with 7 bases lining up with TRBD1. CDR1 and CDR2 from the germline V gene are SGHTA and FQGTGA. CDR3 length equals 16 residues. J was trimmed by 1 base and V by 5 bases; bases with no gene match: 9. The CDR3 DNA reads as TGTGCCAGCAGCCCGACCCTCGGACAGGGCACAGATACGCAGTATTTT. This gives the protein CASSPTLGQGTDTQYF.

The rearrangement links TRBV3-1 to TRBJ1-1; D gene unclear. Germline-derived CDR1 and CDR2 are LGHDT and YNNKEL (reference sequence). Trimming removed 2 bases from V and 5 bases from J, with 9 bases in between. The CDR3 extends over 13 amino acids. CDR3 sequence reads: CASSQHIKTEAFF. The CDR3 bases are TGTGCCAGCAGCCAACATATCAAGACTGAAGCTTTCTTT. The whole variable domain, filled in from reference TRBV3-1 and TRBJ1-1, reads DTAVSQTPKYLVTQMGNDKSIKCEQNLGHDTMYWYKQDSKKFLKIMFSYNNKELIINETVPNRFSPKSPDKAHLNLHINSLELGDSAVYFCASSQHIKTEAFFGQGTRLTVV.

The chain has TRBV24-1 and TRBJ2-7; 8 bases agree with TRBD2. With 2 bases clipped from V and 5 bases from J, the junction kept 4 bases outside the gene matches. CDR3 length: 14 amino acids. CDR1 is KGHDR and CDR2 is SFDVKD in the germline V gene. As DNA, the CDR3 is TGTGCCACCAGTGATTCCGGGACTAGAAACGAGCAGTACTTC. Amino acids: CATSDSGTRNEQYF.

This chain connects TRBV4-3 to TRBJ2-3; no firm D call. CDR1 is LGHNA, CDR2 YSLEER, per germline. Trimming pared 2 bases from V and 2 bases from J, leaving 5 bases between. The CDR3 covers 13 residues. The CDR3 region is CASSQPPTDTQYF. The CDR3 bases are TGCGCCAGCAGCCAACCCCCCACAGATACGCAGTATTTT.

The V call is TRBV2, the J call TRBJ2-1; 9 bases map to TRBD2. The germline CDR1 and CDR2 sequences are SNHLY and FYNNEI. The CDR3 is 12 amino acids. V gave up 9 bases and J gave up 9 bases; unmatched junction bases: 6. This CDR3 reads CASEGTSSEQFF. CDR3 coding DNA: TGTGCCAGTGAGGGGACTAGCAGTGAGCAGTTCTTC.

This clonotype has just a few counts. The chain links TRBV18 to TRBJ1-4; D may be TRBD1 (6 bases). The CDR3 runs to 14 residues. V dropped 6 bases and J dropped 2 bases, with 10 bases sitting between them. Per the germline V gene, CDR1 is KGHSH and CDR2 is LQKENI. The CDR3 DNA reads TGTGCCAGCTCGCGCGGGGGCACTAATGAAAAACTGTTTTTT. It codes for CASSRGGTNEKLFF.

This clonotype has a count of ten or more. The chain uses TRBV6-6 and TRBJ1-5; weak D call: TRBD1 (5 bases). The CDR3 covers 12 residues. CDR1 is MNHNY, CDR2 SVGAGI, per germline (reference sequence). V lost 10 bases, J lost 1 base, and 8 bases lay in between. DNA of the CDR3: TGTGCCACCCGGGACAGCAATCAGCCCCAGCATTTT. Translating it yields CATRDSNQPQHF.

Only a few counts were recorded for this clonotype. The chain uses TRBV29-1 and TRBJ2-1; D gene unclear. With 6 bases removed from V and 5 bases from J, the gap between germline ends came to 11 bases. This CDR3 region has 12 residues. Germline assignment: CDR1 SQVTM and CDR2 ANQGSEA. CDR3: CSVTPFNNEQFF. Here the CDR3 DNA reads TGCAGCGTGACCCCTTTTAACAATGAGCAGTTCTTC.

This chain uses TRBV7-3 with TRBJ2-7; 7 positions agree with TRBD1. After removal of 5 bases from V and 3 bases from J, the junction contained 4 bases not matched to a gene. The CDR3 spans 13 residues. Germline assignment: CDR1 SGHTA and CDR2 FQGTGA. CDR3 nucleotide sequence: TGTGCCAGCAGCCCCACAGGGGTCTACGAGCAGTACTTC. Its protein product is CASSPTGVYEQYF.

This clonotype was observed many times. V is TRBV19 and J is TRBJ1-1, with 7 bases that match TRBD1. This CDR3 is built from 14 residues. CDR1 is LNHDA and CDR2 is SQIVND in the germline V gene (reference sequence). Unmatched junction bases numbered 5, after V lost 5 bases and J lost 2 bases. Written as DNA, the CDR3 is TGTGCCAGTAGTGTTATAGGGGGCAACACTGAAGCTTTCTTT. Translated, it gives CASSVIGGNTEAFF.

This chain uses TRBV2 with TRBJ1-3; TRBD1 matches at 8 bases. Per germline, CDR1 SNHLY and CDR2 FYNNEI. V dropped 6 bases and J dropped 2; count of bases not matched to a gene: 9. CDR3 length equals 16 residues. The CDR3 reads CASRTGTGRAGNTIYF. The CDR3 nucleotides are TGTGCCAGCAGAACTGGGACAGGCAGAGCTGGAAACACCATATATTTT.